This is a list of T cell receptor beta chains from one sample in a study of shared clonotypes between healthy human individuals. Sequenced by immunoSEQ multiplex PCR; TCRdb stores in-frame clones only, minus some. This table holds roughly 330,000 clones, roughly 70% found once. Material for sequencing was memory CD4+ T cells sorted from blood. The receptors here all came from a man between 25 and 39 years old in good health. Both conserved end residues are part of each CDR3. A D gene is named only where the DNA matches it firmly. The listing skips clone size in some rows; elsewhere it reads once, few, many or a size class.

J: TRBJ2-5
size: NA
V: TRBV10-1
length: 15
D: NA
DNA: TGCGCCAGCAGTGACCCACTAGCTTCTCAAGAGACCCAGTACTTC
CDR3: CASSDPLASQETQYF

J: TRBJ2-7
size: NA
V: TRBV9
length: 15
D: TRBD2
DNA: TGTGCCAGCACCCGGACTAGCGGGAGTTTCCACGAGCAGTACTTC
CDR3: CASTRTSGSFHEQYF

J: TRBJ2-2
size: NA
V: TRBV4-3
length: 14
D: NA
DNA: TGCGCCAGCAGCCAAGACGTCCGCACCGGGGAGCTGTTTTTT
CDR3: CASSQDVRTGELFF

J: TRBJ2-7
size: few
V: TRBV10-1
length: 12
D: NA
DNA: TGCGCCAGCAGTGACCCCGGACAAGAGCAGTACTTC
CDR3: CASSDPGQEQYF

J: TRBJ2-3
size: NA
V: TRBV5-6
length: 16
D: NA
DNA: TGTGCCAGCAGCTGGCTAGGGTCGAAGGGCACAGATACGCAGTATTTT
CDR3: CASSWLGSKGTDTQYF

J: TRBJ2-1
size: NA
V: TRBV5-6
length: 17
D: TRBD1
DNA: TGTGCCAGCAGCTTCGGGACAGGGTTAAGAGTAAGGAATGAGCAGTTCTTC
CDR3: CASSFGTGLRVRNEQFF

J: TRBJ2-5
size: NA
V: TRBV10-2
length: 14
D: TRBD2
DNA: TGCGCCAGCGGACTAGCGGGACTTTATGAGACCCAGTACTTC
CDR3: CASGLAGLYETQYF

J: TRBJ1-1
size: NA
V: TRBV7-6
length: 15
D: NA
DNA: TGTGCCAGCAGCTTAGTAACAGCCGCTGACACTGAAGCTTTCTTT
CDR3: CASSLVTAADTEAFF

J: TRBJ2-5
size: NA
V: TRBV4-1
length: 9
D: NA
DNA: TGCGCCCTCGAGGAGACCCAGTACTTC
CDR3: CALEETQYF

J: TRBJ1-1
size: few
V: TRBV18
length: 15
D: NA
DNA: TGTGCCAGCTCACCAGCGTGGGGAGGGCCCACTGAAGCTTTCTTT
CDR3: CASSPAWGGPTEAFF

J: TRBJ2-1
size: NA
V: TRBV5-1
length: 16
D: NA
DNA: TGCGCCAGCAGCTTGGAGCCGGACCCCTCTTACAATGAGCAGTTCTTC
CDR3: CASSLEPDPSYNEQFF

J: TRBJ2-5
size: once
V: TRBV6-1
length: 17
D: TRBD2
DNA: TGTGCCAGCAGTGAAGTTATCAGCGGGAGTGCAGGCGAGACCCAGTACTTC
CDR3: CASSEVISGSAGETQYF

J: TRBJ2-3
size: once
V: TRBV4-3
length: 16
D: NA
DNA: TGCGCCAGCAGCCAAGAGGAGCGGATTAGCACAGATACGCAGTATTTT
CDR3: CASSQEERISTDTQYF

J: TRBJ2-2
size: NA
V: TRBV5-4
length: 16
D: TRBD2
DNA: TGTGCCAGCAGCTTGGCCGAGGGAGGGGTCGGCGGGGAGCTGTTTTTT
CDR3: CASSLAEGGVGGELFF

J: TRBJ2-2
size: NA
V: TRBV27
length: 16
D: TRBD2
DNA: TGTGCCAGCAGACACACTAGCGGGGCGAACACCGGGGAGCTGTTTTTT
CDR3: CASRHTSGANTGELFF

J: TRBJ2-3
size: NA
V: TRBV11-3
length: 13
D: NA
DNA: TGTGCCAGCAGCTTAGGGGAGACAGATACGCAGTATTTT
CDR3: CASSLGETDTQYF

J: TRBJ2-1
size: NA
V: TRBV10-2
length: 17
D: TRBD2
DNA: TGCGCCAGCAGACCCGGTCGTGGACTAGCGGGAGGGAATGAGCAGTTCTTC
CDR3: CASRPGRGLAGGNEQFF

J: TRBJ1-2
size: NA
V: TRBV7-2
length: 17
D: NA
DNA: TGTGCCAGCAGCTTATGGCCCAGGGGAGGTTCGGACTATGGCTACACCTTC
CDR3: CASSLWPRGGSDYGYTF

J: TRBJ1-2
size: few
V: TRBV5-1
length: 14
D: NA
DNA: TGCGCCAGCAGCTTTGGGGGATCCCAAGGGGGCTACACCTTC
CDR3: CASSFGGSQGGYTF

J: TRBJ2-7
size: NA
V: TRBV7-2
length: 14
D: TRBD2
DNA: TGTGCCAGCAGCTTACTTGGCGGGAGTAGCGAGCAGTACTTC
CDR3: CASSLLGGSSEQYF

J: TRBJ1-1
size: NA
V: TRBV18
length: 13
D: NA
DNA: TGTGCCAGCTCACCAACAAGGGAAACTGAAGCTTTCTTT
CDR3: CASSPTRETEAFF

J: TRBJ2-1
size: NA
V: TRBV2
length: 16
D: TRBD2
DNA: TGTGCCAGCAGCCATCCGCTAGCGGGAGTTCTTAGTGAGCAGTTCTTC
CDR3: CASSHPLAGVLSEQFF

J: TRBJ2-7
size: NA
V: TRBV6-6
length: 11
D: NA
DNA: TGTGCCAGCAGTAGAGTCGATCGGAAGTACTTC
CDR3: CASSRVDRKYF

J: TRBJ2-3
size: NA
V: TRBV5-1
length: 17
D: TRBD2
DNA: TGCGCCAGCAGCTTGGTTTTAGCGGGAGTTGGCACAGATACGCAGTATTTT
CDR3: CASSLVLAGVGTDTQYF

J: TRBJ1-1
size: NA
V: TRBV7-9
length: 14
D: NA
DNA: TGTGCCAGCAGCTCCCTCCAACAATACACTGAAGCTTTCTTT
CDR3: CASSSLQQYTEAFF

J: TRBJ2-7
size: NA
V: TRBV18
length: 13
D: NA
DNA: TGTGCCAGCTCCGCTGTTAGCGCCTACGAGCAGTACTTC
CDR3: CASSAVSAYEQYF

J: TRBJ1-1
size: NA
V: TRBV2
length: 15
D: NA
DNA: TGTGCCAGCTCTCCCCAGACTGGAATGAACACTGAAGCTTTCTTT
CDR3: CASSPQTGMNTEAFF

J: TRBJ2-7
size: few
V: TRBV7-6
length: 14
D: NA
DNA: TGTGCCAGCAGCCAAGGTCCGGGGCTCCACGAGCAGTACTTC
CDR3: CASSQGPGLHEQYF

J: TRBJ2-2
size: NA
V: TRBV5-1
length: 15
D: NA
DNA: TGCGCCAGCAACTCCTATGTCGGGATTTCCGGGGAGCTGTTTTTT
CDR3: CASNSYVGISGELFF

J: TRBJ2-7
size: NA
V: TRBV5-5
length: 16
D: TRBD1
DNA: TGTGCCAGCAGCTTGGCGGTCGGGACAGTAAGGTACGAGCAGTACTTC
CDR3: CASSLAVGTVRYEQYF

J: TRBJ2-1
size: NA
V: TRBV5-1
length: 15
D: TRBD2
DNA: TGCGCCAGCAGCTTAGGACTAGCGGGATACAATGAGCAGTTCTTC
CDR3: CASSLGLAGYNEQFF

J: TRBJ2-3
size: NA
V: TRBV7-3
length: 17
D: TRBD2
DNA: TGTGCCAGCAGCCCCGTGGTAGCGGGAGTGCAGGCAGATACGCAGTATTTT
CDR3: CASSPVVAGVQADTQYF

J: TRBJ2-7
size: NA
V: TRBV5-1
length: 14
D: NA
DNA: TGCGCCAGCAGCTTGGCCTCAGAAACTACCACCCTGTCCTTC
CDR3: CASSLASETTTLSF

J: TRBJ2-2
size: NA
V: TRBV7-2
length: 14
D: NA
DNA: TGTGCCAGCAGCTTAGTGGCGGGCACCGGGGAGCTGTTTTTT
CDR3: CASSLVAGTGELFF

J: TRBJ1-5
size: NA
V: TRBV6-1
length: 13
D: NA
DNA: TGTGCCAGCAGTGAAAGGATGGGGGGGTCCCAGCATTTT
CDR3: CASSERMGGSQHF

J: TRBJ2-7
size: NA
V: TRBV29-1
length: 12
D: NA
DNA: TGCAGCGTAACCCCGGGACATCAGAAGCAGTACTTC
CDR3: CSVTPGHQKQYF